Each of the 20 T cell receptor beta chains below was sequenced from the same sample in a study of metastatic and nonmetastatic thyroid tumors. TCRdb re-called the PCR reads with MiXCR. The table includes 35,000 to 50,000 clones, less than 5% detected once. Ahead of thyroid surgery, no patient had received treatment of any kind. Sequencing used blood. The receptors come from a female donor with papillary thyroid cancer or a benign thyroid nodule (not recorded which). Some clones in this sample may be carry-over from other donors' samples.

This clone was counted only a few times. CDR3 in amino acids: CASSVTSGSLGTQYF. CDR3 DNA sequence: TGTGCCAGCAGTGTGACTAGCGGGAGCCTCGGGACCCAGTACTTC. This chain connects TRBV6-1 to TRBJ2-5; 12 nucleotides align to TRBD2. After removal of 4 bases from V and 7 bases from J, the junction contained 7 bases not matched to a gene. In germline, CDR1 is MNHNS, CDR2 SASEGT. The CDR3 length is 15 residues.

This clone came up a few times. The V and J genes are TRBV28 and TRBJ1-6; 8 positions match TRBD1. Germline V lookup: CDR1 MDHEN, CDR2 SYDVKM. The V and J ends lost 6 bases and 10 bases, in that order; junction bases with no gene match: 8. The CDR3 length is 14 residues. CDR3 sequence (DNA): TGTGCCAGCAGGAGGGACAGGAGACTATCACCCCTCCACTTT. It specifies CASRRDRRLSPLHF.

This clone was counted between two and nine times. This could be a read error, since a much larger clone is one nucleotide away. V and J are TRBV9 and TRBJ2-3, with 7 bases fitting TRBD2. The germline gives CDR1 SGDLS, CDR2 YYNGEE. The CDR3 runs 15 residues. The CDR3 DNA follows: TGTGCCAGCAGCGTAGGCGGGAGTGGCACAGATACGCAGTGTTTT. Amino acid sequence: CASSVGGSGTDTQCF.

With regard to this clone: One base away lies a much larger clone, so this may be a sequencing read error. The rearrangement links TRBV11-2 to TRBJ2-1, with D uncertain. CDR1 is SGHAT, CDR2 FQNNGV, per germline. The CDR3 sequence is 13 residues long. The CDR3 sequence is CASSPLSYSEQFF. The CDR3 coding sequence is TGTGCCAGCAGCCCACTTTCCTACAGTGAGCAGTTCTTC.

This clone has ten or more counts. V is TRBV7-2 and J is TRBJ2-7; either TRBD1 or TRBD2 may fit D (6 bases each). CDR1 and CDR2 (germline): SGHTA, FQGNSA. V lost 5 bases and J lost 2, with 19 bases in between. The CDR3 sequence is 16 residues long. The CDR3 coding sequence is TGTGCCAGCAGCCCCGATGGGGGGACACAAGCCTACGAGCAGTACTTC. It yields the protein CASSPDGGTQAYEQYF.

This clone was detected only a few times. This may come from a read error, since a much larger clone is one base off. This chain's CDR3 is CASSFSVPLGNIQYF. The DNA for the CDR3 is TGTGCCAGCAGTTTTAGCGTACCCCTGGGAAACATTCAGTACTTC. The chain is built from TRBV12-3 or TRBV12-4 and TRBJ2-4, with D possibly matching TRBD2 (5 bases). V lost 3 bases and J 6 bases, leaving 15 bases between the germline ends. The CDR3 spans 15 residues.

The sample holds many counts of this clone. The chain uses TRBV6-6 and TRBJ1-1; unclear D gene. Germline V gene lookup returns CDR1 MNHNY and CDR2 SVGAGI (reference sequence). V was shortened by 1 base and J by 1 base, with 10 bases between the two germline ends. This CDR3 has 15 amino acids. CDR3 nucleotide sequence: TGTGCCAGCAGTTACTTGGCAGTTCCGAACACTGAAGCTTTCTTT. Translation: CASSYLAVPNTEAFF.

Many counts were recorded for this clone. A much more abundant neighbour one base away suggests this may be a read error. The CDR3 spells CACSQTMNTEAFF. Here the CDR3 DNA reads TGTGCCTGCAGTCAGACCATGAACACTGAAGCTTTCTTT. The rearrangement joins TRBV6-4 to TRBJ1-1; D is undetermined. This CDR3 comprises 13 residues. Germline-derived CDR1 and CDR2 are MRHNA and SNTAGT.

This clone was seen a few times. This chain joins TRBV27 and TRBJ1-1; D remains unclear. Between the trimmed V and J ends, which lost 7 bases and 11 bases, there was a span of 23 bases. The CDR3 runs to 14 residues. From germline, CDR1 is MNHEY and CDR2 SMNVEV (reference sequence). As DNA, the CDR3 is TGTGCCAGCATAGTTGGAGGAAAGAACAATGAGGCTTTCTTT. It is translated as CASIVGGKNNEAFF.

This clone was detected many times. Distinct nucleotide sequences in the sample also encode this CDR3. CDR3 nucleotides: TGTGCCAGCAGCTTGTTCGCTAGCGGGAGTGCAGATACGCAGTATTTT. It encodes CASSLFASGSADTQYF. V gene TRBV7-3 combines with J gene TRBJ2-3; 10 bases map to TRBD2. CDR1 is SGHTA, CDR2 FQGTGA, per germline. The CDR3 covers 16 residues. With V trimmed by 3 bases and J by 4 bases, 7 bases remained unmatched.

This clone was counted at least ten times. The chain links TRBV2 to TRBJ1-6, with D maybe TRBD1 (6 bases). Trimming shortened V by 7 bases and J by 5 bases, and 12 bases separated the two germline ends. There are 14 residues in the CDR3. Germline V CDR1 and CDR2: SNHLY, FYNNEI. CDR3 loop: CASNPDRNNSPLHF. As DNA, the CDR3 is TGTGCCAGCAATCCAGACAGGAATAATTCACCCCTCCACTTT.

This clone was found a few times. This sequence may be a read error, since a much larger clone differs from it by one base. The V and J genes are TRBV11-1 and TRBJ2-2; tentatively, D is TRBD1 or TRBD2 (5 bases each). Trimming removed 8 bases at V and 10 bases at J, with 17 bases between. CDR3 length: 13 amino acids. Germline CDR1 is SGHAT and CDR2 is FQDESV (reference sequence). This CDR3 reads CASRWGFSVELFF. In DNA form, the CDR3 reads TGTGCCAGCCGCTGGGGGTTTTCGGTGGAGCTGTTTTTT. The full variable domain, completed using reference TRBV11-1 and TRBJ2-2, is EAEVAQSPRYKITEKSQAVAFWCDPISGHATLYWYRQILGQGPELLVQFQDESVVDDSQLPKDRFSAERLKGVDSTLKIQPAELGDSAMYLCASRWGFSVELFFGEGSRLTVL.

This clone occurred many times. This sequence joins TRBV9 and TRBJ2-1; 10 nucleotides align to TRBD2. The ends lost 3 bases at V and 4 bases at J; junction bases unmatched: 1. The germline CDR1 and CDR2 sequences are SGDLS and YYNGEE. The CDR3 spans 14 residues. The CDR3: CASSGTSGYNEQFF. The CDR3 DNA follows: TGTGCCAGCAGCGGGACTAGCGGTTACAATGAGCAGTTCTTC.

This clone was detected many times. This chain links TRBV9 with TRBJ1-2, with D tentatively TRBD1 (6 bases). The length of the CDR3 is 15 residues. CDR1 and CDR2 (germline): SGDLS, YYNGEE. The V end lost 5 bases, the J end lost 3 bases, and 17 bases lay between the germline ends. The chain's CDR3 is CASRGAAGRDYGYTF. The DNA of the CDR3 is TGTGCCAGCAGGGGGGCGGCAGGGAGAGACTATGGCTACACCTTC.

The DNA for the CDR3 is TGTGCCAGCCGGACAGGGATGAACTATGGCTACACCTTC. This encodes CASRTGMNYGYTF. The chain uses TRBV6-2 or TRBV6-3 and TRBJ1-2, with 8 bases that match TRBD1. With V trimmed by 8 bases and J by 2 bases, 4 bases remained unmatched. This CDR3 is 13 amino acids long. The germline gives CDR1 MNHEY, CDR2 SVGEGT.

The chain links TRBV5-1 to TRBJ2-2, with 9 bases that match TRBD1. The V segment lost 1 base and the J segment 3 bases; nucleotides outside the gene matches: 1. CDR1 is SGHRS, CDR2 YFSETQ, per germline. This CDR3 is built from 15 residues. In DNA, the CDR3 is TGCGCCAGCAGCTTGAGGACAGGGGACACCGGGGAGCTGTTTTTT. This gives the protein CASSLRTGDTGELFF. The variable domain in full, completed from reference TRBV5-1 and TRBJ2-2, reads KAGVTQTPRYLIKTRGQQVTLSCSPISGHRSVSWYQQTPGQGLQFLFEYFSETQRNKGNFPGRFSGRQFSNSRSEMNVSTLELGDSALYLCASSLRTGDTGELFFGEGSRLTVL.

This clone has more than one count but fewer than ten. The chain uses TRBV20-1 and TRBJ2-1; D tentatively fits TRBD1 or TRBD2 (5 bases each). Germline V gives CDR1 DFQATT, CDR2 SNEGSKA (reference sequence). Trimming took 1 base from V and 9 from J, leaving 13 bases between them. This CDR3 spans 13 amino acids. The CDR3 coding sequence is TGCAGTGCTAGAGGGGACGGGGTAGCTGAGCAGTTCTTC. Translating it yields CSARGDGVAEQFF.

This clone was counted a few times. Other nucleotide sequences in the sample specify the same CDR3. The chain has TRBV28 and TRBJ1-2; weak D call: TRBD1 (5 bases). The V gene lost 0 bases and the J gene lost 4 bases, with 9 bases spanning the gap. CDR3 size: 14 residues. Germline lookup yields CDR1 MDHEN and CDR2 SYDVKM. CDR3 sequence (DNA): TGTGCCAGCAGTTTATGGACCGGGGGCTATGGCTACACCTTC. Its protein is CASSLWTGGYGYTF.

The chain couples TRBV5-1 to TRBJ1-3; D perhaps matches TRBD1 (6 bases). There are 14 residues in the CDR3. The ends were cut back, 0 bases at V and 2 bases at J, with 6 bases in the middle. Germline-derived CDR1 and CDR2 are SGHRS and YFSETQ. The CDR3 loop is CASSLGTAGNTIYF. Here the CDR3 DNA reads TGCGCCAGCAGCTTGGGGACAGCTGGAAACACCATATATTTT. The full variable domain, with the rest looked up from reference TRBV5-1 and TRBJ1-3, is KAGVTQTPRYLIKTRGQQVTLSCSPISGHRSVSWYQQTPGQGLQFLFEYFSETQRNKGNFPGRFSGRQFSNSRSEMNVSTLELGDSALYLCASSLGTAGNTIYFGEGSWLTVV.

In its sample, this clone was seen many times. The V call is TRBV10-3, the J call TRBJ2-1; D possibly corresponds to TRBD2 (6 bases). Looked up from germline, CDR1 is ENHRY and CDR2 is SYGVKD. V dropped 10 bases and J dropped 3 bases, with 10 bases sitting between them. The CDR3 consists of 12 residues. CDR3 protein: CASSGDYNEQFF. CDR3 DNA: TGTGCCAGTAGCGGTGACTACAATGAGCAGTTCTTC.